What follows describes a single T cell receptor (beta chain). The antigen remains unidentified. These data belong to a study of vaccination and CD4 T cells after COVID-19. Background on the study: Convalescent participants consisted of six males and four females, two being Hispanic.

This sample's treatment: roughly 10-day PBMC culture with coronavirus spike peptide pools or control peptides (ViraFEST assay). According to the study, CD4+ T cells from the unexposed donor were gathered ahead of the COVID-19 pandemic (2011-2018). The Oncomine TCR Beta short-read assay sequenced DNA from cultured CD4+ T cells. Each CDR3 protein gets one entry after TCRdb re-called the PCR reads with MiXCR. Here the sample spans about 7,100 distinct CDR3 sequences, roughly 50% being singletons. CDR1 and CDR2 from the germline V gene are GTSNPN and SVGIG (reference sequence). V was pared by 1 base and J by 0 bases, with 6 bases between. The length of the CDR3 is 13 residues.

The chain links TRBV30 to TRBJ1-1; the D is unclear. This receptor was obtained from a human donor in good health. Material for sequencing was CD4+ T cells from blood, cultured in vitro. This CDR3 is CAWSGQVNTEAFF. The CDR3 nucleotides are TGTGCCTGGAGTGGGCAGGTGAACACTGAAGCTTTCTTT.